The 19 T cell receptor beta chains reported below all come from one sample, sequenced in a study of blood T cells in healthy people across ages. Together with a sample-barcoded 5' primer, a J-beta primer mix was included in a second PCR lasting 7 to 11 cycles. TCRdb re-called the 5' RACE reads through MiXCR, storing one row per CDR3 protein. This sample has about 1.1 million distinct CDR3 sequences; 35% to 40% occur once, and the top ten carry around 13%. What was sequenced was blood. These receptors came from a man aged 18 to 30 in good health.

Regarding this clonotype: At one boundary the junction diverges from the germline segment, which might be a read error. The chain employs TRBV6-2 or TRBV6-3 and TRBJ1-2; D is unclear. Germline V CDR1 and CDR2: MNHEY, SVGEGT. The CDR3 consists of 12 residues. CDR3 sequence reads: CAGSYNVNGYTF. The CDR3 nucleotides are TGTGCCGGCAGTTACAACGTAAATGGCTACACCTTC.

The chain has TRBV6-1 and TRBJ1-1; the D gene is possibly TRBD1 (5 bases). Between the trimmed V and J ends, which lost 7 bases and 4 bases, there was a span of 13 bases. This CDR3 comprises 13 residues. The germline V gene has CDR1 MNHNS and CDR2 SASEGT. CDR3 in DNA: TGTGCCAGCAATTGGGACGGGGGCACTGAAGCTTTCTTT. Translating gives CASNWDGGTEAFF.

The chain is built from TRBV6-2 or TRBV6-3 and TRBJ2-5; 10 bases line up with TRBD1. The DNA end lines up better with TRBJ2-7; the J call may be wrong. The CDR3 sequence is 13 residues long. CDR1 MNHEY and CDR2 SVGEGT come from the germline V gene. CDR3 amino acids: CASSATGGDEQYF. The CDR3, as DNA: TGTGCCAGCAGTGCGACAGGGGGCGACGAGCAGTACTTC.

The chain combines TRBV12-3 or TRBV12-4 with TRBJ1-1; no clear D gene. The CDR3 has 17 amino acids. V was cut by 6 bases and J by 1 base, with 21 bases left in between. The CDR3 DNA reads TGTGCCAGCAGCACCCGACGGGGAGGGTGGGGGAACACTGAAGCTTTCTTT. Amino acids: CASSTRRGGWGNTEAFF.

This clonotype has only a few counts. The chain links TRBV12-3 or TRBV12-4 to TRBJ2-1; D not certain. Trimming took off 10 bases at V and 7 bases at J, with 11 bases between the two ends. The CDR3 is 11 residues long. CDR3 DNA sequence: TGTGCCAACGCCCTGGGTAATGAGCAGTTCTTC. Its protein product is CANALGNEQFF.

The chain is built from TRBV5-1 and TRBJ1-1; tentative D call: TRBD1 (5 bases). Germline CDR1 and CDR2: SGHRS and YFSETQ. Trimming stripped 4 bases from V and 3 bases from J, with 13 bases between. CDR3 length equals 14 residues. The CDR3 region has the DNA TGCGCCAGCAGCGTGACCTTGGGGGACACTGAAGCTTTCTTT. The encoded protein is CASSVTLGDTEAFF.

The rearrangement joins TRBV12-3 or TRBV12-4 to TRBJ2-2, with a weak D call TRBD2 (6 bases). V was shortened by 5 bases and J by 6 bases, with 13 bases between the two germline ends. This CDR3 is built from 14 residues. The CDR3 sequence: CASSVGLASGELFF. DNA for the CDR3: TGTGCCAGCAGTGTGGGGCTAGCGTCCGGGGAGCTGTTTTTT.

The J gene is TRBJ2-7, the V gene TRBV5-5; 8 nucleotides line up with TRBD1. Germline loops: CDR1 SGHKS, CDR2 YYEKEE (reference sequence). This CDR3 has 15 residues. Losses at the gene ends were 2 bases for V and 5 bases for J; bases not matched to a gene: 9. CDR3 sequence reads: CASSFGQGGRDEQYF. The CDR3 DNA reads as TGTGCCAGCAGCTTCGGACAGGGAGGTCGAGACGAGCAGTACTTC.

The CDR3 reads CASSPWTDSAATDTQYF. The CDR3 region has the DNA TGTGCCAGCAGCCCTTGGACCGACAGTGCCGCCACAGATACGCAGTATTTT. The chain has TRBV11-1 and TRBJ2-3; D perhaps matches TRBD1 (5 bases). With 5 bases removed from V and 2 bases from J, the gap between germline ends came to 20 bases. The CDR3 runs 17 residues. The germline gives CDR1 SGHAT, CDR2 FQDESV (reference sequence).

This chain uses TRBV6-5 with TRBJ2-7; the D is unclear. V lost 7 bases and J lost 6, with 19 bases in between. This CDR3 spans 14 amino acids. CDR1 and CDR2 from the germline V gene are MNHEY and SVGAGI. The CDR3 DNA reads as TGTGCCAGCACCGTGGGCAGTTCCCCCAGCGAGCAGTACTTC. Its protein product is CASTVGSSPSEQYF.

This clonotype was picked up a small number of times. V gene TRBV6-5 combines with J gene TRBJ2-3, with D unclear. V was cut by 3 bases and J by 2 bases, with 9 bases left in between. The CDR3 consists of 14 residues. From germline, CDR1 is MNHEY and CDR2 SVGAGI. The chain's CDR3 is CASSYRHATDTQYF. The CDR3 region has the DNA TGTGCCAGCAGTTATAGACACGCCACAGATACGCAGTATTTT.

The chain uses TRBV10-3 and TRBJ1-3; possibly TRBD1 for D (6 bases). Germline V lookup: CDR1 ENHRY, CDR2 SYGVKD. The CDR3 has 16 amino acids. V was trimmed by 3 bases and J by 5 bases, leaving 17 bases between them. This CDR3 is CAISEGGGESRNTIYF. The CDR3, as DNA: TGTGCCATCAGTGAAGGGGGTGGGGAATCTAGAAACACCATATATTTT.

This clonotype was seen repeatedly, ten times or more. V and J are TRBV7-2 and TRBJ1-2; the match to TRBD1 covers 9 bases. Germline V gene sequence: CDR1 SGHTA, CDR2 FQGNSA. This CDR3 has 15 residues. With V trimmed by 6 bases and J by 4 bases, 9 bases remained unmatched. The CDR3 DNA reads TGTGCCAGCAGTTCTACAGGGGGCCGGTCCTATGGCTACACCTTC. It codes for CASSSTGGRSYGYTF.

The chain is built from TRBV6-6 and TRBJ2-3, with TRBD1 as a possible D gene (5 bases). Germline V gene sequence: CDR1 MNHNY, CDR2 SVGAGI (reference sequence). This CDR3 region has 14 residues. V lost 2 bases to trimming and J lost 5 bases, with 11 bases between them. The CDR3 reads CASSYGAGVDTQYF. The CDR3 bases are TGTGCCAGCAGTTACGGGGCCGGAGTAGATACGCAGTATTTT.

This rearrangement joins TRBV15 to TRBJ2-1; D possibly corresponds to TRBD1 (6 bases). CDR1 and CDR2 from the germline V gene are LNHNV and YYDKDF (reference sequence). V lost 5 bases, J lost 6 bases, and 8 bases lay in between. The CDR3 is 12 residues long. The CDR3 coding sequence is TGTGCCACCAGCGAACAGGGCAATGAGCAGTTCTTC. It specifies CATSEQGNEQFF.

Details on this clonotype: A clone one base away is much larger, so this may be a read error. The chain carries TRBV5-1 and TRBJ2-7; D gene unclear. Trimming removed 5 bases at V and 7 bases at J, with 25 bases between. The CDR3 length is 16 residues. The germline V gene has CDR1 SGHRS and CDR2 YFSETQ. The CDR3 sequence: CASSSTTESAYNEQYF. Here the CDR3 DNA reads TGCGCCAGCAGTTCAACTACCGAGAGCGCCTACAATGAGCAGTACTTC.

This chain links TRBV20-1 with TRBJ2-1, with TRBD1 matching over 7 bases. CDR1 and CDR2 from the germline V gene are DFQATT and SNEGSKA (reference sequence). V lost 3 bases and J lost 0; bases outside the gene matches: 14. The CDR3 is 18 residues long. The CDR3 loop reads CSASGLEGAYSSYNEQFF. As DNA, the CDR3 is TGCAGTGCTAGCGGCCTAGAGGGGGCGTATAGCTCCTACAATGAGCAGTTCTTC.

The rearrangement joins TRBV30 to TRBJ1-2; D is perhaps TRBD1 (6 bases). The CDR3 loop spans 15 amino acids. Trimming shortened V by 4 bases and J by 3 bases, and 18 bases separated the two germline ends. Germline V gene sequence: CDR1 GTSNPN, CDR2 SVGIG (reference sequence). The CDR3 DNA follows: TGTGCCTGGACCTTAACAGGGAATCAGGACTATGGCTACACCTTC. Translated: CAWTLTGNQDYGYTF.

A note on this clonotype: Just one base apart from a much larger clone, this may be a read error. V usage is TRBV10-3 and J usage is TRBJ1-2; no firm D call. Germline V gene data show CDR1 as ENHRY and CDR2 as SYGVKD. The V gene lost 0 bases and the J gene lost 6 bases, with 11 bases spanning the gap. The CDR3 covers 14 residues. CDR3 bases: TGTGCCATCAGTGAGTCTTCGACTTCGAATGGCTACACCTTC. It yields the protein CAISESSTSNGYTF.